This entry describes one T cell receptor beta chain. As yet, its antigen is unknown. These data are taken from a study of OX40 agonist ivuxolimab in advanced cancers. Overall study findings and caveats: On average, a greater number of expanded clones characterised CD8+ T cells relative to CD4+.

The CDR3 spans 15 residues. From germline, CDR1 is LNHDA and CDR2 SQIVND (reference sequence). The ends were cut back, 5 bases at V and 2 bases at J, with 13 bases in the middle. Data came from immunoSEQ multiplex PCR; TCRdb stores just in-frame clones and leaves some out. The sample holds about 77,000 clones, around nine tenths seen once. This sequence joins TRBV19 and TRBJ2-1; D is uncertain. The sequence was collected from an adult with an advanced solid tumor such as melanoma, head and neck, liver or kidney cancer. The material sequenced was CD4+ or CD8+ T cells sorted from blood, taken in a trial of the OX40 agonist ivuxolimab. The CDR3 sequence is CASSLLGLAYNEQFF. The CDR3 DNA sequence: TGTGCCAGTAGTTTGTTAGGGTTAGCCTACAATGAGCAGTTCTTC.